A selection of T cell receptor beta chains follows, all from one sample in a study of neoadjuvant anti-PD-1 for oral cavity cancer. Data came from immunoSEQ multiplex PCR; TCRdb stores just in-frame clones and leaves some out. The data hold 15,000 to 20,000 clones, with approximately 70% observed a single time. Sequenced material: PBMCs, taken before nivolumab (anti-PD-1) treatment. Receptor source: a person aged 40 to 85 with oral cavity squamous cell carcinoma. The CDR3 runs from the conserved cysteine through the conserved F or W. D genes are given only for firm matches. Clone size is stated in some rows and not others, as once, few, many or a class when expanded.

J: TRBJ2-7
V: TRBV28
D: NA
size: NA
DNA: TGTGCCAGCAGTCTCTCGACCCTGGTCAGTGGCGAGCAGTACTTC
CDR3: CASSLSTLVSGEQYF

J: TRBJ2-7
V: TRBV28
D: TRBD2
size: few
DNA: TGTGCCAGCAGTTTAATGTCAGGGACTAGCGGGAGAGGGCAGTACTTC
CDR3: CASSLMSGTSGRGQYF

J: TRBJ2-1
V: TRBV10-3
D: TRBD2
size: NA
DNA: TGTGCCTCCCAAGGGGGTAGCGGGAGTGAGGGATATAATGAGCAGTTCTTC
CDR3: CASQGGSGSEGYNEQFF

J: TRBJ1-1
V: TRBV10-1
D: NA
size: NA
DNA: TGCGCCAGCCGTTCTGGGCTCAACACTGAAGCTTTCTTT
CDR3: CASRSGLNTEAFF

J: TRBJ2-1
V: TRBV10-2
D: TRBD2
size: NA
DNA: TGCGCCAGCAGCGGACTAGCGGATAACAATGAGCAGTTCTTC
CDR3: CASSGLADNNEQFF

J: TRBJ1-1
V: TRBV9
D: NA
size: NA
DNA: TGTGCCAGCAGCAAACAGGGATCCGTGAACACTGAAGCTTTCTTT
CDR3: CASSKQGSVNTEAFF

J: TRBJ1-1
V: TRBV30
D: NA
size: NA
DNA: TGTGCCTGGAGCATATTTTCGGAAGCTTTCTTT
CDR3: CAWSIFSEAFF

J: TRBJ2-5
V: TRBV10-2
D: TRBD2
size: NA
DNA: TGCGCCAGCAGGGAATTGGGACTAGCGGGAAGTGAGACCCAGTACTTC
CDR3: CASRELGLAGSETQYF

J: TRBJ1-4
V: TRBV6-5
D: NA
size: few
DNA: TGTGCCAGCCGAACCCTACAGGGAATTGAAAAACTGTTTTTT
CDR3: CASRTLQGIEKLFF

J: TRBJ2-3
V: TRBV9
D: NA
size: NA
DNA: TGTGCCAGCAGCGACCAAGATACGCAGTATTTT
CDR3: CASSDQDTQYF

J: TRBJ2-7
V: TRBV19
D: TRBD2
size: NA
DNA: TGTGCCAGTAGCAACCCCGGGACTAGCGGGAGCGAGCAGTACTTC
CDR3: CASSNPGTSGSEQYF

J: TRBJ1-1
V: TRBV18
D: NA
size: NA
DNA: TGTGCCAGCTCACAGATCGAAGCTTTCTTT
CDR3: CASSQIEAFF

J: TRBJ1-1
V: TRBV2
D: NA
size: NA
DNA: TGTGCCAGCAGCCCAGATCGGGTAACTGAAGCTTTCTTT
CDR3: CASSPDRVTEAFF

J: TRBJ2-7
V: TRBV15
D: NA
size: NA
DNA: TGTGCCACCAGCAGAGGGTGGGCCTACGAGCAGTACTTC
CDR3: CATSRGWAYEQYF

J: TRBJ1-2
V: TRBV5-1
D: NA
size: few
DNA: TGCGCCAGCAGCTTGGCCGCGGCAGGGGAAAGAGCCTACACCTTC
CDR3: CASSLAAAGERAYTF

J: TRBJ2-1
V: TRBV30
D: NA
size: NA
DNA: TGTGCCTGGAGCACCTCCGGGGCGGGGACCCGGGGTGAGCAGTTCTTC
CDR3: CAWSTSGAGTRGEQFF

J: TRBJ1-3
V: TRBV4-2
D: NA
size: few
DNA: TGTGCCAGCAGCCAAGATACAACTGGAAACACCATATATTTT
CDR3: CASSQDTTGNTIYF

J: TRBJ2-2
V: TRBV6-4
D: NA
size: NA
DNA: TGTGCCAGCAGTCGTGAGGAGGGAAGAACCGGGGAGCTGTTTTTT
CDR3: CASSREEGRTGELFF

J: TRBJ2-1
V: TRBV19
D: TRBD2
size: few
DNA: TGTGCCAGTAGTATACTTAGCGGGAGGGACGAGCAGTTCTTC
CDR3: CASSILSGRDEQFF

J: TRBJ2-7
V: TRBV2
D: NA
size: NA
DNA: TGTGCCAGCAGTGAGAAGTGGGCTGACTCCTACGAGCAGTACTTC
CDR3: CASSEKWADSYEQYF

J: TRBJ2-7
V: TRBV28
D: NA
size: few
DNA: TGTGCCAGCAGCCCTCCGATGAGCAGCTCCTACGAGCAGTACTTC
CDR3: CASSPPMSSSYEQYF

J: TRBJ2-1
V: TRBV5-1
D: NA
size: NA
DNA: TGCGCCAGCAGCGTGACCGGAGGAGGGTCGAGGGAGCAGTTCTTC
CDR3: CASSVTGGGSREQFF

J: TRBJ2-5
V: TRBV29-1
D: NA
size: once
DNA: TGCAGCGTCCTGGACAGAAAAGAGACCCAGTACTTC
CDR3: CSVLDRKETQYF

J: TRBJ1-2
V: TRBV5-5
D: NA
size: NA
DNA: TGTGCCAGCAGCCCCAGCGGCAGGGAGAACTATGGCTACACCTTC
CDR3: CASSPSGRENYGYTF

J: TRBJ2-1
V: TRBV20-1
D: NA
size: NA
DNA: TGCAGTGCTGGGGACCGTAGGGAGCAGTTCTTC
CDR3: CSAGDRREQFF

J: TRBJ1-1
V: TRBV5-1
D: TRBD1
size: NA
DNA: TGCGCCAGCACCCGGGACAGCTATAACACTGAAGCTTTCTTT
CDR3: CASTRDSYNTEAFF

J: TRBJ1-1
V: TRBV28
D: NA
size: NA
DNA: TGTGCCAGCAGTTTATCTACTGAAGCTTTCTTT
CDR3: CASSLSTEAFF

J: TRBJ1-5
V: TRBV7-9
D: NA
size: few
DNA: TGTGCCAGCAGCTTAGAGGGAAGCAATCAGCCCCAGCATTTT
CDR3: CASSLEGSNQPQHF

J: TRBJ2-7
V: TRBV6-5
D: TRBD2
size: few
DNA: TGTGCCAGCGGGGGAGGGATCGGGTCCGAGCAGTACTTC
CDR3: CASGGGIGSEQYF

J: TRBJ2-5
V: TRBV11-2
D: NA
size: NA
DNA: TGTGCCAGCAGCTTCGGGGGAAGTGGGCAAGAGACCCAGTACTTC
CDR3: CASSFGGSGQETQYF

J: TRBJ2-1
V: TRBV11-2
D: TRBD2
size: once
DNA: TGTGCCAGCAGCTTAGGGGGAGGGAACTCCTACAATGAGCAGTTCTTC
CDR3: CASSLGGGNSYNEQFF

J: TRBJ2-3
V: TRBV27
D: NA
size: NA
DNA: TGTGCCAGCAGTTCGCAGAAACTGACTAGCACAGATACGCAGTATTTT
CDR3: CASSSQKLTSTDTQYF

J: TRBJ1-4
V: TRBV2
D: TRBD1
size: few
DNA: TGTGCCAGCAGTGAGACAGGGTGGGAAAAACTGTTTTTT
CDR3: CASSETGWEKLFF

J: TRBJ2-7
V: TRBV21-1
D: NA
size: NA
DNA: TGTGCCAGCAGCAGATTAGCGGGAGGGCACGAGCAGTACTTC
CDR3: CASSRLAGGHEQYF

J: TRBJ2-7
V: TRBV19
D: NA
size: once
DNA: TGTGCCAGTAACAATTGGGGGTCCCCTCCTTACGAGCAGTACTTC
CDR3: CASNNWGSPPYEQYF

J: TRBJ2-5
V: TRBV7-7
D: TRBD2
size: NA
DNA: TGTGCTAGCAGCCTGGGGACTAGCGGGATTGGAGAGACCCAGTACTTC
CDR3: CASSLGTSGIGETQYF

J: TRBJ2-7
V: TRBV27
D: NA
size: NA
DNA: TGTGCCAGCGGGCCAGCTTCGGGGGAGCAGTACTTC
CDR3: CASGPASGEQYF

J: TRBJ2-2
V: TRBV7-2
D: NA
size: NA
DNA: TGTGCCAGCAGCCTTAGAGATAGACCGGGGAGGAAGGGCGGGGAGCTGTTTTTT
CDR3: CASSLRDRPGRKGGELFF

J: TRBJ2-7
V: TRBV28
D: TRBD2
size: NA
DNA: TGTGCCAGCACTCAGCGGGAGTCTAACGAGCAGTACTTC
CDR3: CASTQRESNEQYF

J: TRBJ2-7
V: TRBV5-1
D: TRBD2
size: NA
DNA: TGCGCCAGCAGGCGAACCGGGACTAGCGGTACCTACGAGCAGTACTTC
CDR3: CASRRTGTSGTYEQYF

J: TRBJ2-7
V: TRBV27
D: TRBD1
size: NA
DNA: TGTGCCAGCAGAACCGGGACAGGGGTGGGCGAGCAGTACTTC
CDR3: CASRTGTGVGEQYF

J: TRBJ1-5
V: TRBV6-5
D: NA
size: NA
DNA: TGTGCCAGCAGGGAAGCAAGCAATCAGCCCCAGCATTTT
CDR3: CASREASNQPQHF

J: TRBJ2-5
V: TRBV11-2
D: NA
size: NA
DNA: TGTGCCAGCAGCTTAGAGAGGGTAATAGAGACCCAGTACTTC
CDR3: CASSLERVIETQYF

J: TRBJ2-7
V: TRBV27
D: NA
size: NA
DNA: TGTGCCAGCAGTTTAAGTAGGGCAGGGGCCTACGAGCAGTACTTC
CDR3: CASSLSRAGAYEQYF

J: TRBJ1-5
V: TRBV6-1
D: NA
size: few
DNA: TGTGCCAGCGGCGTGACCCAGCCCCAGCATTTT
CDR3: CASGVTQPQHF